These 21 T cell receptor beta chains were sequenced from one sample in a study of control samples from healthy donors and cancer patients. Clones were sequenced by immunoSEQ multiplex PCR, and TCRdb holds only the in-frame ones, with some missing. The profile covers under 150,000 clones, with approximately 87% appearing a single time and about 2.9% taken by the ten largest. The sample consisted of blood. These receptors all stem from a man aged 55 to 70 in good health.

The chain employs TRBV7-2 and TRBJ2-3, with 7 bases aligning to TRBD2. This CDR3 region has 14 residues. The germline V gene has CDR1 SGHTA and CDR2 FQGNSA. Trimming cost V 6 bases and J 1 base; bases outside gene matches: 4. The CDR3 sequence is CASRLAGGTDTQYF. The CDR3 bases are TGTGCCAGCAGATTGGCGGGGGGCACAGATACGCAGTATTTT.

V gene TRBV10-2 combines with J gene TRBJ2-2; weak D call: TRBD2 (5 bases). The CDR3 has 13 amino acids. Germline V CDR1 and CDR2: WSHSY, SAAADI. With 1 base removed from V and 6 bases from J, the gap between germline ends came to 6 bases. In DNA, the CDR3 is TGCGCCAGCAGTGAGTTACTAGCCGGGGAGCTGTTTTTT. This gives the protein CASSELLAGELFF.

This rearrangement joins TRBV24-1 to TRBJ2-2; D assignment may be TRBD1 or TRBD2 (5 bases each). The CDR3 contains 15 residues. The germline CDR1 and CDR2 sequences are KGHDR and SFDVKD. Trimming stripped 5 bases from V and 1 base from J, with 10 bases between. CDR3 nucleotide sequence: TGTGCCACCAGTGGTGGGGGTCGGAACACCGGGGAGCTGTTTTTT. Its protein product is CATSGGGRNTGELFF.

This chain uses TRBV6-6 with TRBJ1-5, with TRBD1 identical over 7 bases. The CDR3 has 14 amino acids. Germline lookup yields CDR1 MNHNY and CDR2 SVGAGI (reference sequence). The J segment lost 3 bases and the V segment lost 5 bases, leaving 4 bases of the junction unmatched. DNA for the CDR3: TGTGCCAGCAGTGCGACAGGGTCCAATCAGCCCCAGCATTTT. This gives the protein CASSATGSNQPQHF.

The chain links TRBV19 to TRBJ2-2; TRBD2 matches 7 bases. Germline V gene data show CDR1 as LNHDA and CDR2 as SQIVND (reference sequence). CDR3 length: 15 amino acids. V lost 1 base and J lost 7; bases outside the gene matches: 6. CDR3 coding DNA: TGTGCCAGTAGTATAGGTGGGGGACTACTCGGGGAGCTGTTTTTT. This sequence encodes CASSIGGGLLGELFF.

This clone was recorded only once. The chain links TRBV6-5 to TRBJ1-6; weak D call: TRBD1 (5 bases). Germline V lookup: CDR1 MNHEY, CDR2 SVGAGI. CDR3 length equals 16 residues. V was shortened by 2 bases and J by 0 bases, with 8 bases between the two germline ends. CDR3 residues: CASSYGGYSYNSPLHF. Here the CDR3 DNA reads TGTGCCAGCAGTTACGGGGGTTACTCCTATAATTCACCCCTCCACTTT.

J is TRBJ2-5 and V is TRBV18; D might be TRBD1 (6 bases). From germline, CDR1 is KGHSH and CDR2 LQKENI. Trimming cost V 3 bases and J 3 bases, with 14 bases left between them. The length of the CDR3 is 15 residues. The CDR3 loop reads CASSPQTGPKETQYF. Here the CDR3 DNA reads TGTGCCAGCTCACCCCAAACAGGGCCCAAAGAGACCCAGTACTTC.

This clone was picked up a small number of times. The V gene is TRBV6-5, the J gene TRBJ2-2; D not resolved. This CDR3 is built from 12 residues. V lost 1 base and J 6 bases, leaving 3 bases between the germline ends. Germline values: CDR1 MNHEY, CDR2 SVGAGI. CDR3 sequence: CASSYFSGELFF. CDR3 bases: TGTGCCAGCAGTTACTTTTCCGGGGAGCTGTTTTTT.

The chain has TRBV23-1 and TRBJ2-7; D may be TRBD1 (5 bases). TRBV23-1 is noted as an ORF with a role that remains uncertain. CDR3 length equals 11 residues. Trimming left V 11 bases short and J 2 bases short, with 10 bases between. The CDR3 reads CAHDRTYEQYF. CDR3 bases: TGCGCCCATGACAGAACCTACGAGCAGTACTTC.

In this sample, this clone turned up once. V usage is TRBV3-1 (or the pseudogene TRBV3-2) and J usage is TRBJ2-7, with D hard to call. V was trimmed by 1 base and J by 0 bases, leaving 10 bases between them. This CDR3 has 15 residues. The germline CDR1 and CDR2 sequences are LGHDT and YNNKEL (reference sequence). The chain's CDR3 is CASSQGRIPSYEQYF. In DNA form, the CDR3 reads TGTGCCAGCAGCCAAGGTCGGATCCCCTCCTACGAGCAGTACTTC.

The V and J genes are TRBV18 and TRBJ1-6; unclear D gene. This CDR3 is 15 amino acids long. Germline assignment: CDR1 KGHSH and CDR2 LQKENI. Trimming took off 2 bases at V and 7 bases at J, with 12 bases between the two ends. The CDR3 DNA is TGTGCCAGCTCACCAAATGGGGTGGGCAATTCACCCCTCCACTTT. It yields the protein CASSPNGVGNSPLHF.

V and J are TRBV24-1 and TRBJ1-2, with a weak D call TRBD1 (5 bases). Germline V CDR1 and CDR2: KGHDR, SFDVKD. Trimming removed 0 bases at V and 4 bases at J, with 11 bases between. The CDR3 totals 15 residues. This CDR3 reads CATSDLKGGVYGYTF. The CDR3 coding sequence is TGTGCCACCAGTGATTTGAAAGGAGGGGTCTATGGCTACACCTTC.

The V call is TRBV10-1, the J call TRBJ1-1; the D is unclear. Germline V gene lookup returns CDR1 WNHNN and CDR2 SYGVQD (reference sequence). Trimming removed 7 bases from V and 1 base from J, with 13 bases in between. The CDR3 contains 14 residues. CDR3 in DNA: TGCGCCAGCACCCCGGCACGGCGGAACACTGAAGCTTTCTTT. Residues: CASTPARRNTEAFF.

CDR3: CASSLASGYGYTF. The DNA for the CDR3 is TGTGCCAGCAGCTTGGCCTCAGGATATGGCTACACCTTC. The J gene is TRBJ1-2, the V gene TRBV5-5; D remains unclear. The CDR3 runs to 13 residues. The V end lost 0 bases, the J end lost 5 bases, and 8 bases lay between the germline ends. The germline CDR1 and CDR2 sequences are SGHKS and YYEKEE (reference sequence).

This sequence joins TRBV7-9 and TRBJ2-7, with 7 bases matching TRBD1. CDR1 and CDR2 from the germline V gene are SEHNR and FQNEAQ (reference sequence). Trimming removed 5 bases from V and 6 bases from J; junction bases left unmatched: 7. This CDR3 is built from 13 residues. In DNA form, the CDR3 reads TGTGCCAGCAGCGAAACAGGGGCGGGCGAGCAGTACTTC. Protein sequence: CASSETGAGEQYF.

The CDR3 is CASSSGLEAGEKLFF. Here the CDR3 DNA reads TGTGCCAGCAGTTCAGGCCTGGAAGCCGGTGAAAAACTGTTTTTT. This chain connects TRBV27 to TRBJ1-4; D gene ambiguous. Germline loops: CDR1 MNHEY, CDR2 SMNVEV (reference sequence). The CDR3 spans 15 residues. V shed 4 bases and J shed 7 bases, with 16 bases lying between them.

V usage is TRBV18 and J usage is TRBJ1-1; TRBD1 agrees at 7 bases. This CDR3 has 15 amino acids. With 3 bases clipped from V and 4 bases from J, the junction kept 8 bases outside the gene matches. Germline CDR1 is KGHSH and CDR2 is LQKENI. CDR3 in amino acids: CASSPRQGRATEAFF. CDR3 DNA: TGTGCCAGCTCACCCAGACAGGGTAGGGCCACTGAAGCTTTCTTT.

This clone appeared a single time. V and J are TRBV29-1 and TRBJ2-7; D is possibly TRBD1 (5 bases). Germline lookup yields CDR1 SQVTM and CDR2 ANQGSEA. V was trimmed by 4 bases and J by 4 bases, leaving 11 bases between them. CDR3 length: 12 amino acids. The CDR3 sequence is CSVGGPGYEQYF. The CDR3, as DNA: TGCAGCGTTGGCGGCCCAGGGTACGAGCAGTACTTC.

This sequence joins TRBV19 and TRBJ2-7; D gene uncertain. Germline CDR1 reads LNHDA; CDR2 reads SQIVND (reference sequence). The CDR3 runs to 14 residues. V was shortened by 5 bases and J by 0 bases, with 11 bases between the two germline ends. The CDR3 DNA reads TGTGCCAGTAGTCGAACGGGCACCTCCTACGAGCAGTACTTC. Translating it yields CASSRTGTSYEQYF.

In DNA, the CDR3 is TGTGCCACCGTCAGAACAGGGGGATGGAAGAACACTGAAGCTTTCTTT. Residues: CATVRTGGWKNTEAFF. The rearrangement links TRBV2 to TRBJ1-1; 8 nucleotides match TRBD1. The CDR3 is 16 residues long. The junction had 14 bases not matched to a gene; V was cut back by 10 bases and J by 1 base. The germline V gene encodes CDR1 SNHLY and CDR2 FYNNEI.

CDR3 region: CASSFEGGLNSPLHF. The CDR3 nucleotides are TGTGCCAGCAGCTTTGAAGGCGGACTTAATTCACCCCTCCACTTT. The chain combines TRBV7-9 with TRBJ1-6, with D hard to call. V shed 3 bases and J shed 6 bases, with 12 bases lying between them. Looked up from germline, CDR1 is SEHNR and CDR2 is FQNEAQ (reference sequence). This CDR3 contains 15 residues.